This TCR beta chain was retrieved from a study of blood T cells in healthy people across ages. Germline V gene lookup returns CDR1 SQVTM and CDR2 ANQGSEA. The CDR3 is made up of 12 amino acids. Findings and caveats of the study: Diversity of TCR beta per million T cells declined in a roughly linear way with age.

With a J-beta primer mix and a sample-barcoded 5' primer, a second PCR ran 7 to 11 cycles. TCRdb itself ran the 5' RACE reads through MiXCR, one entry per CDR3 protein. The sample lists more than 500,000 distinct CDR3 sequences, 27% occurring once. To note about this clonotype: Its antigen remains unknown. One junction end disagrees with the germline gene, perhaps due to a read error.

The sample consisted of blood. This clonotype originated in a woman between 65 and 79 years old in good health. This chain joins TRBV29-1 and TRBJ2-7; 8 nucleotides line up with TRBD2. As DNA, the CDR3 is TGCAGTGTAACGAGCGGGGGCTACGAGCAGTGCTTC. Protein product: CSVTSGGYEQCF.